This T cell receptor (beta chain) was captured by sequencing in a study of T cells in Graves' hyperthyroidism and ophthalmopathy. From germline, CDR1 is SGHAT and CDR2 FQNNGV. The CDR3 covers 12 residues. Trimming pared 1 base from V and 4 bases from J, leaving 4 bases between. Stability of Graves' hyperthyroidism was defined as absent ophthalmopathy progression within 18 months. Uncontrolled infections, other autoimmune diseases, pregnancy or lactation led to exclusion of patients. This clonotype was detected ten times or more. Amplified TCR beta CDR3 regions derived from RNA transcripts. An initial round of RT-PCR targeting the TCR CDR3 relied on the HTBI primer set. One entry per CDR3 protein, called by TCRdb with MiXCR from the multiplex PCR reads. The sample holds approximately 400,000 distinct CDR3 sequences, more than 15% seen once.

Sequencing was carried out using blood. This TCR was recovered from a woman aged 18 to 35 with Graves' hyperthyroidism. The chain links TRBV11-2 to TRBJ2-5; D remains ambiguous. The DNA of the CDR3 is TGTGCCAGCAGCTTAGTTGGAGAGACCCAGTACTTC. As protein: CASSLVGETQYF.